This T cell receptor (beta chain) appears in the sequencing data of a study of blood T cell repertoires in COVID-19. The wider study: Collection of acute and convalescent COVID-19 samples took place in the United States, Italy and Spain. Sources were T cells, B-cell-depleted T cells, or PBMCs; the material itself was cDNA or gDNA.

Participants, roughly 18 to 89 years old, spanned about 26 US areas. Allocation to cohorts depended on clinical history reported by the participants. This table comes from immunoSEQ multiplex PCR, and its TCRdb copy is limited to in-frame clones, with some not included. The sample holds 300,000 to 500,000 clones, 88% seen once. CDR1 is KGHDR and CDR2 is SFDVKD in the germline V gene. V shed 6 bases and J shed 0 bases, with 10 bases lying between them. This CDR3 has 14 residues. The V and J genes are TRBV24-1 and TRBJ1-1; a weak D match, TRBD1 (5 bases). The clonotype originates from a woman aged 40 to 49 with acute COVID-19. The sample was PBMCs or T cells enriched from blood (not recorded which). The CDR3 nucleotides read TGTGCCACCAGTCCAGGGCCCATGAACACTGAAGCTTTCTTT. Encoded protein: CATSPGPMNTEAFF.